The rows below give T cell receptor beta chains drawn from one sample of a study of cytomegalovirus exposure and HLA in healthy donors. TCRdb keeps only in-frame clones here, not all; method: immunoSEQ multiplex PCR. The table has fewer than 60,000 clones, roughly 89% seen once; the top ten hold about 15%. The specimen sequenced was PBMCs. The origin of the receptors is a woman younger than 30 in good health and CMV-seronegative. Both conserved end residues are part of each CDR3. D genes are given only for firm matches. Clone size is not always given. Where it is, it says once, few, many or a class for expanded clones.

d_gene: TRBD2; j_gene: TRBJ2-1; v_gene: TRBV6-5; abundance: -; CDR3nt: TGTGCCAGCAGTTACTCGGAGGTAGCGGGGGGGGGTGAGCAGTTCTTC; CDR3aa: CASSYSEVAGGGEQFF
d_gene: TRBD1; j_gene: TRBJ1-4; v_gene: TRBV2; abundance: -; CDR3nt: TGTGCCAGCAGTGAAAGACAGGGGGAAAAACTGTTTTTT; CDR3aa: CASSERQGEKLFF
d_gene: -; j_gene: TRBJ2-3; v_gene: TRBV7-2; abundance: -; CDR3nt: TGTGCCAGCAGGAACGGGGGAGCAGATACGCAGTATTTT; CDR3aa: CASRNGGADTQYF
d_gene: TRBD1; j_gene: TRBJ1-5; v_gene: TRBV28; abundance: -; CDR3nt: TGTGCCAGCAGTTCCTGGACAGGCCCAAAGCCCCAGCATTTT; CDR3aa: CASSSWTGPKPQHF
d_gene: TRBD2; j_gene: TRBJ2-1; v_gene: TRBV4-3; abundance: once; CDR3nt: TGCGCCAGCAGCCAAGATAGCGGGAGTTCGATGGATGAGCAGTTCTTC; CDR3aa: CASSQDSGSSMDEQFF
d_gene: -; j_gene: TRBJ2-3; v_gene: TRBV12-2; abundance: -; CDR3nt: TGTGCAAGTCGCTTAGCGTATCAGCCGGGGAGTGCAGATACGCAGTATTTT; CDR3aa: CASRLAYQPGSADTQYF
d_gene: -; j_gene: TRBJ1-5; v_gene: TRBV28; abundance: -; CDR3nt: TGTGCCAGCAGGTCAGGGCTTATGTGGCAGCCCCAGCATTTT; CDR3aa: CASRSGLMWQPQHF
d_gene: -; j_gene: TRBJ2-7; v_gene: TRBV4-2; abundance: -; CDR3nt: TGTGCCAGCAGCCAAGATCGAACAGGGAGCTACGAGCAGTACTTC; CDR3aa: CASSQDRTGSYEQYF
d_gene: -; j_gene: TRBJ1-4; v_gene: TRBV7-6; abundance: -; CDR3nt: TGTGCCAGCAGCTTAGGGGCAGTTAATGAAAAACTGTTTTTT; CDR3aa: CASSLGAVNEKLFF
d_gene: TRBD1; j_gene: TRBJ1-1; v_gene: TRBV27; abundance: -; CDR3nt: TGTGCCAGCAGTCCCTGGACAGGGGGCACTGAAGCTTTCTTT; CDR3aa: CASSPWTGGTEAFF
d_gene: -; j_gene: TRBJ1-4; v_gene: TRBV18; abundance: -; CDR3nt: TGTGCCAGCTCACCTACCCGTGACAGTATGGGAAAACTGTTTTTT; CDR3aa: CASSPTRDSMGKLFF
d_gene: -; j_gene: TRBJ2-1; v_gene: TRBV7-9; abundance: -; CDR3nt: TGTGCCAGCAGCTTCTCCGGGGACAATGAGCAGTTCTTC; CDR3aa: CASSFSGDNEQFF
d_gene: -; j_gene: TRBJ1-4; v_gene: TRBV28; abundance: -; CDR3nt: TGTGCCAGCAGTTCCCCGGGAGAAAAACTGTTTTTT; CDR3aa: CASSSPGEKLFF
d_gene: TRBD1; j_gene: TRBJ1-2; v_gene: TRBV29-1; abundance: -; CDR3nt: TGCAGCGTAGACAGGGGCTATGGCTACACCTTC; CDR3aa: CSVDRGYGYTF
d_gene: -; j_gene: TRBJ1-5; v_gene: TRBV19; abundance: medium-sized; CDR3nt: TGTGCCAGTAGTGCGGGCGGACGGCAGCCCCAGCATTTT; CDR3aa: CASSAGGRQPQHF
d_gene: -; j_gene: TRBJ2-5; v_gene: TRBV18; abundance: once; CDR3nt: TGTGCCAGCTCAGCTAAAGAGACCCAGTACTTC; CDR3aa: CASSAKETQYF
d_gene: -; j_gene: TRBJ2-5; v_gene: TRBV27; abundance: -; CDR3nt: TGTGCCACTCCAGGGTACCAAGAGACCCAGTACTTC; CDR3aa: CATPGYQETQYF
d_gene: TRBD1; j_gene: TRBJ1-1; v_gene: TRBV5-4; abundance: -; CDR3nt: TGTGCCAGCAGCTTGAGACAGGGTACGGCCCGGCAGTTCGACACTGAAGCTTTCTTT; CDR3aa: CASSLRQGTARQFDTEAFF
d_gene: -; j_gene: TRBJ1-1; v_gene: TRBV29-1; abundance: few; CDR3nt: TGCAGCGTGGCTCAGGGGAGCACTGAAGCTTTCTTT; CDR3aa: CSVAQGSTEAFF
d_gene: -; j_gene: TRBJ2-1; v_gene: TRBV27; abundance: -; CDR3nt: TGTGCCAGCAGTTTATCGATATTAAGTATTGATTTGGCCGCCGATGAGCAGTTCTTC; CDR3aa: CASSLSILSIDLAADEQFF
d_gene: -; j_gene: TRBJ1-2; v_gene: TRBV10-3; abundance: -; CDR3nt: TGTGCCATCAGAGTCCAGAACTATGGCTACACCTTC; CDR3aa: CAIRVQNYGYTF
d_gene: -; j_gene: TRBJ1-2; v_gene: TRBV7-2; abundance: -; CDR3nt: TGTGCCAGCAGCCCGGGTGGAGGCAGCAGGCTAGGTGGCTACACCTTC; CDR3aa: CASSPGGGSRLGGYTF
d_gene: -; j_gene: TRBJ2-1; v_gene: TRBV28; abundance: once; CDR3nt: TGTGCCAGCAGTCCCCCGGAGCCCCACAATGAGCAGTTCTTC; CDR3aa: CASSPPEPHNEQFF
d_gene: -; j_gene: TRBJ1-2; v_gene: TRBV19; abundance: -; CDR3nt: TGTGCCAGTGGCTATTCAGGGGAAGGCTACACCTTC; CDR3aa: CASGYSGEGYTF
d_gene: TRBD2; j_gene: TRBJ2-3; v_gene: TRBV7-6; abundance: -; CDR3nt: TGTGCCAGCAGCTTAGGTGCTAGCGGGGAGACATTCCAAGATACGCAGTATTTT; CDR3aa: CASSLGASGETFQDTQYF
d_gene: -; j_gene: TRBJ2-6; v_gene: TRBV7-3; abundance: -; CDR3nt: TGTGCCAGCAGCTTGACGGGAATGGCGGCTGGGGCCAACGTCCTGACTTTC; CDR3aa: CASSLTGMAAGANVLTF
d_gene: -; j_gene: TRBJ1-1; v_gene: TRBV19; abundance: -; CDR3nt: TGTGCCAGTAGTACTTCGGTAGGGGGCACTGAAGCTTTCTTT; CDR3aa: CASSTSVGGTEAFF
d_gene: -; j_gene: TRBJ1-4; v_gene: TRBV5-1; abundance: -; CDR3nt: TGCGCCAGCAGCTTAAGCCCCACAGGGAGAGAAAAACTGTTTTTT; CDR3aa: CASSLSPTGREKLFF
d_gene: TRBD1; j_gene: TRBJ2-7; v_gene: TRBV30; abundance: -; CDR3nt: TGTGCCTGGAGCCCCGGGACAGGTTTCCACTACGAGCAGTACTTC; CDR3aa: CAWSPGTGFHYEQYF
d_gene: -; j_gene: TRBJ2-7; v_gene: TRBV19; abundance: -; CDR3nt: TGTGCCAGTAGTAGCGGGCTAAGGAGCTCCTACGAGCAGTACTTC; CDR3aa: CASSSGLRSSYEQYF
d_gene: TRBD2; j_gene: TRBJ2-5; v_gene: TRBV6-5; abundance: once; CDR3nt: TGTGCCAGCAGTCCACAGACTAGCGGTTGGGAGACCCAGTACTTC; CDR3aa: CASSPQTSGWETQYF
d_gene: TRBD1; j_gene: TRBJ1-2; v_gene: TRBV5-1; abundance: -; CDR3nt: TGCGCCAGCAGCTTGTCAACAGGGGCTGGTGGCTACACCTTC; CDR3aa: CASSLSTGAGGYTF
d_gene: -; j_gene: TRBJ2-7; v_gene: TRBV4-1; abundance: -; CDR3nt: TGCGCCAGCAGCCCAGGACTCGGGACAACTTCGACCTACGAGCAGTACTTC; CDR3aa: CASSPGLGTTSTYEQYF
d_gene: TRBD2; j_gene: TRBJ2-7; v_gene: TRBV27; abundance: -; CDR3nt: TGTGCCAGCAGTTTTGCCCTAGCGGGAGGGCCCAGCGAGCAGTACTTC; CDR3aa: CASSFALAGGPSEQYF
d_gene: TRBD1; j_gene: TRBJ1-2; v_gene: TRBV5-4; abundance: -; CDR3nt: TGTGCCAGCAGCCCCGACAGGGCTCTCTATGGCTACACCTTC; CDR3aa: CASSPDRALYGYTF
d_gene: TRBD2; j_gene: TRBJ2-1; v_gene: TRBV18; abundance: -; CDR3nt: TGTGCCAGCTCCCGAGACGGCCTAGCGGACAATGAGCAGTTCTTC; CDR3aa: CASSRDGLADNEQFF
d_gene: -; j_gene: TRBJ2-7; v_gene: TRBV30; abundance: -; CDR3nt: TGTGCCTGGAGTGTAACTAGCCAAACCTACGAGCAGTACTTC; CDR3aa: CAWSVTSQTYEQYF
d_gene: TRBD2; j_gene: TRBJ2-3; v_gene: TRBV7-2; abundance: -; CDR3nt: TGTGCCAGCAGCTTAGACGGGCGGGGGAGAGATACGCAGTATTTT; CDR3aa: CASSLDGRGRDTQYF
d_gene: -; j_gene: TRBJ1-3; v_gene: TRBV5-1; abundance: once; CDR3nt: TGCGCCAGCAGCTTGGAGGGAGGGGCTGGAAACACCATATATTTT; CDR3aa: CASSLEGGAGNTIYF
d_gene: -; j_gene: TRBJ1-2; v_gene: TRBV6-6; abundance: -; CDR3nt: TGTGCCAGCAGTGACACAGGGTTATATGGCTACACCTTC; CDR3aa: CASSDTGLYGYTF
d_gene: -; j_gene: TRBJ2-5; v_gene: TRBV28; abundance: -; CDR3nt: TGTGCCAGCAGTTCTCCGTGGGGGGACGAGACCCAGTACTTC; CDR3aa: CASSSPWGDETQYF
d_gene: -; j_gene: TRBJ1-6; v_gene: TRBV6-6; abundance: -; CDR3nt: TGTGCCAGCAGCTCGGGACAAAGCAGCTATAATTCACCCCTCCACTTT; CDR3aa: CASSSGQSSYNSPLHF
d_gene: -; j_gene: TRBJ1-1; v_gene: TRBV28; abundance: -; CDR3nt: TGTGCCAGCAGTCTCCCCGGTCTGAGTTCGGACACTGAAGCTTTCTTT; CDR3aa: CASSLPGLSSDTEAFF
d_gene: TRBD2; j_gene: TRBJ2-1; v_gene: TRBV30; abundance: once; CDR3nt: TGTGCCTGGAGTGTATATAGCGGGAGTTACAATGAGCAGTTCTTC; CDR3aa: CAWSVYSGSYNEQFF
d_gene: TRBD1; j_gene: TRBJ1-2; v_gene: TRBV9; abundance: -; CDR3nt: TGTGCCAGCAGCCCGGGGGGGACAGGGGCGTTGGGTCTCTATGGCTACACCTTC; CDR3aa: CASSPGGTGALGLYGYTF
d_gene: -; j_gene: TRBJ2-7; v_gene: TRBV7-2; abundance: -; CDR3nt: TGTGCCAGCAGCTTATTGGAGGGGACCGAGCAGTACTTC; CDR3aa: CASSLLEGTEQYF
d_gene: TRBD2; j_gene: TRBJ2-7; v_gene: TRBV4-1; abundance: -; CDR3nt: TGCGCCAGCAGCCAAGATCCACCGGCTAGCGGGGGGGCCTGGGAGCAGTACTTC; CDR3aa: CASSQDPPASGGAWEQYF
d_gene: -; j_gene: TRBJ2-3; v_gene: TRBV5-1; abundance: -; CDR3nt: TGCGCCAGCAGCTTTGGTCCCCTCAGCGTGGATACGCAGTATTTT; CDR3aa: CASSFGPLSVDTQYF
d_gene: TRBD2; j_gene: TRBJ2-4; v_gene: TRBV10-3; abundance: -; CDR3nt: TGTGCCATCAGTGACTCTAGCGGGAGTAGGAGAAACATTCAGTACTTC; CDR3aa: CAISDSSGSRRNIQYF
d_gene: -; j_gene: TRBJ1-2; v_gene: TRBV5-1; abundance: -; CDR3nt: TGCGCCAGCAGCCCCGACGAGGATAACTATGGCTACACCTTC; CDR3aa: CASSPDEDNYGYTF
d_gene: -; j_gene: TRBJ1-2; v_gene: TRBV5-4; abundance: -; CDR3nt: TGTGCCAGCAGCTTGTATACGGTCATAGGCTACACCTTC; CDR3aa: CASSLYTVIGYTF
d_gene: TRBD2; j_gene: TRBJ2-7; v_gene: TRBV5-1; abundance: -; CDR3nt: TGCGCCAGCAGCTTAGGGACTATCTCCTACGAGCAGTACTTC; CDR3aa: CASSLGTISYEQYF
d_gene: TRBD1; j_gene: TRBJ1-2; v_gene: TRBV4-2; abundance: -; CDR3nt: TGTGCCAGCAGCCAGGACAGGGCAGGCTCTGGCTACACCTTC; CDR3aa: CASSQDRAGSGYTF
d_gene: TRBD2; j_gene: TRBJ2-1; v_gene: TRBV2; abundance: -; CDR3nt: TGTGCCAGCAGTGAAATTTGGACTAGCGGTCCTTTGGGGAATGAGCAGTTCTTC; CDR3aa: CASSEIWTSGPLGNEQFF
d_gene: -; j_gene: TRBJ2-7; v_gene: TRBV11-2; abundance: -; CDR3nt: TGTGCCAGCAGCCCCACACAGGGATACGAGCAGTACTTC; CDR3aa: CASSPTQGYEQYF